Included here is one TCR beta chain sequence, with context. No antigen is known for it. This sample is drawn from a study of persistence of HIV-infected CD4 T cells. About the research overall: The sample holds CD4+ T cells responsive to CMV or HIV-1 Gag. General study findings and limits: Bulk TCR data could not be restricted to HIV-1-infected CMV-responding cells.

The germline V gene encodes CDR1 SEHNR and CDR2 FQNEAQ (reference sequence). The CDR3 length is 15 residues. Trimming removed 7 bases from V and 0 bases from J, with 15 bases in between. Stimulation used 8.5 to 10 ug/mL lysate from CMV-infected fibroblasts. CD40L/CD69 double-negative CD45RO-high memory CD4+ T cells were collected. Suppressive ART was started during chronic HIV-1 infection in these adults. Before stimulation, PBMCs underwent CD8+ T cell depletion. The immunoSEQ assay was version 4, run in survey mode. TCRdb keeps only in-frame clones here, not all; method: immunoSEQ multiplex PCR. The data contain about 30,000 clones, 82% of them singletons.

The chain carries TRBV7-9 and TRBJ2-5; D tentatively reads TRBD1 or TRBD2 (5 bases each). The sample in question was CD4+ T cells sorted from PBMCs after roughly 17-hour stimulation, obtained from a patient who received antiretroviral therapy. This clonotype originated in an adult man with HIV who was CMV-seropositive. DNA of the CDR3: TGTGCCAGCACCAAACGTCGGGGCTACCAAGAGACCCAGTACTTC. Translating it yields CASTKRRGYQETQYF.